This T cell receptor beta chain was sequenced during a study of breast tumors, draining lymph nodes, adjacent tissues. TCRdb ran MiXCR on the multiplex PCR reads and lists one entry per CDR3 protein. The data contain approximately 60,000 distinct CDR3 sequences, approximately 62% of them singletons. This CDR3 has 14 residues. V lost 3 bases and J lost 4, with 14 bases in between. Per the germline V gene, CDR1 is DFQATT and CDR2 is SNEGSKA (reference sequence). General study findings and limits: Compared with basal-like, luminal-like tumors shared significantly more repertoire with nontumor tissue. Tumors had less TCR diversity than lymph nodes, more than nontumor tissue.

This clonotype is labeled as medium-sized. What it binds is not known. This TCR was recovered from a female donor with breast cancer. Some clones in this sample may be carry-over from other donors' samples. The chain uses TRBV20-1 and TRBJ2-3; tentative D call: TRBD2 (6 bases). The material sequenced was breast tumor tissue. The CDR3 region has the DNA TGCAGTGCTAGTGGTGGGGGGACCTCAGATACGCAGTATTTT. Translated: CSASGGGTSDTQYF.